Reported below is one T cell receptor (beta chain). In this sample, this clonotype turned up a few times. The antigen it recognizes is unknown. No base quality values were provided; no much bigger clone lies one nucleotide off. This sample stems from a study of response to subunit inactivated influenza vaccine (dated by TCRdb to 2017 to 2018). Concerning the study at large: Deep quantitative profiling of the T cell receptor repertoire was used in the study to follow responses to a trivalent subunit inactivated influenza vaccine.

What the work shows at the level of the full study, not this receptor alone: It was suggested by the authors that each seasonal influenza vaccination may recruit only a limited number of new T cells.

V loses 4 bases, J loses 5 bases, and the germline ends lie 17 bases apart. Taken from the germline V gene, the CDR1 and CDR2 loops are KGHDR and SFDVKD. Measured from the cysteine to the phenylalanine, the CDR3 is 16 residues long. The retained sequence is limited to the CDR3, 48 bases, with the frame set at the first base. The library was produced with RT-PCR. The sequencer was an Illumina HiSeq 2500. The raw public reads went through TCRdb reprocessing: fastp at Q25, MiXCR clone calling, in-frame beta chains kept. Under each unique CDR3 protein, matching rows form one entry showing the most common genes and DNA. Present in this sample are fewer than 550,000 distinct CDR3 sequences, roughly 27% of which were seen just once. Of the sample, approximately 1.9% is held by the ten largest clones.

This clonotype was sampled from a man in his fifties who received an inactivated influenza vaccine. Donor details come from another sample of the same person, matched by shared clones. Sequences were derived from CD4+ T cells sorted from PBMCs, sampled 5 to 6 days after vaccination. The chain uses TRBV24-1 and TRBJ2-1; the D match is possibly TRBD1 or TRBD2, with 5 bases aligned in each. The DNA sequence follows: TGTGCCACCAGTGACACCGGGACCAAAAAGAACAATGAGCAGTTCTTC. Translated, this gives CATSDTGTKKNNEQFF.